This TCR beta chain comes out of a study of yellow fever vaccine responses in identical twins. TCRdb re-analysed the RT-PCR reads in MiXCR, keeping a single row per CDR3 protein. The repertoire holds about 4,500 distinct CDR3 sequences, 85% seen once, with roughly 2.6% in the top ten. There are 14 residues in the CDR3. Trimming took off 1 base at V and 3 bases at J, with 7 bases between the two ends. Germline lookup yields CDR1 SGHVS and CDR2 FNYEAQ. Sequencing was performed on T cells from blood (PBMCs), unsorted or a sorted subset (not recorded which), taken before or after yellow fever vaccination (not recorded which). This sequence was found in a woman between 18 and 29 years old who received the yellow fever vaccine. The genes are TRBV7-6 and TRBJ2-1; D uncertain. The CDR3 region is CASSLVLNYNEQFF. CDR3 in DNA: TGTGCCAGCAGCTTAGTCCTAAACTACAATGAGCAGTTCTTC.